The 15 T cell receptor beta chains below were found in one sample sequenced in a study of shared clonotypes between healthy human individuals. Clones were sequenced by immunoSEQ multiplex PCR, and TCRdb holds only the in-frame ones, with some missing. The data hold 450,000 to 500,000 clones, with almost 80% observed a single time. Sequencing was performed on PBMCs. The receptors originated from a middle-aged woman in good health. Some clones in this sample may be carry-over from other donors' samples.

The V call is TRBV6-5, the J call TRBJ2-7, with TRBD2 matching over 13 bases. The CDR3 has 15 amino acids. V shed 7 bases, J shed 6 bases, and the junction held 9 bases outside the gene matches. In germline, CDR1 is MNHEY, CDR2 SVGAGI. CDR3 coding DNA: TGTGCCAGCAAGGTAGGGGGACTAGCGGGACGCGAGCAGTACTTC. Translation: CASKVGGLAGREQYF.

This chain connects TRBV5-1 to TRBJ2-2; 10 nucleotides match TRBD2. V shed 0 bases and J 4 bases; nucleotides not matched to a gene: 3. The CDR3 spans 16 residues. The germline V gene has CDR1 SGHRS and CDR2 YFSETQ. CDR3 region: CASSLASGSLTGELFF. The CDR3 DNA follows: TGCGCCAGCAGCTTGGCTAGCGGGAGCCTCACCGGGGAGCTGTTTTTT.

The chain joins TRBV7-2 to TRBJ2-7; 7 bases are shared with TRBD2. V shed 0 bases, J shed 4 bases, and the junction held 9 bases outside the gene matches. This CDR3 spans 16 amino acids. CDR1 SGHTA and CDR2 FQGNSA come from the germline V gene. CDR3 DNA sequence: TGTGCCAGCAGCTTAGCCCTCGGGACTATCGGATACGAGCAGTACTTC. Amino acids: CASSLALGTIGYEQYF.

The rearrangement uses TRBV6-1 and TRBJ1-4; possible D gene TRBD1, 5 bases. Looked up from germline, CDR1 is MNHNS and CDR2 is SASEGT. V dropped 6 bases and J dropped 7 bases, with 18 bases sitting between them. The CDR3 contains 15 residues. CDR3 in DNA: TGTGCCAGCAGACCTATAGGGACTTCGGGTGAAAAACTGTTTTTT. Amino acids: CASRPIGTSGEKLFF.

J is TRBJ2-1 and V is TRBV30; D call uncertain. V lost 0 bases and J 4 bases, leaving 10 bases between the germline ends. Per germline, CDR1 GTSNPN and CDR2 SVGIG (reference sequence). CDR3 length: 14 residues. Here the CDR3 DNA reads TGTGCCTGGAGTGTCCCCGGCCGGTACAATGAGCAGTTCTTC. Protein sequence: CAWSVPGRYNEQFF.

The chain joins TRBV2 to TRBJ2-1, with a weak D call TRBD1 (5 bases). The CDR3 is 11 residues long. V was pared by 8 bases and J by 12 bases, with 14 bases between. Germline CDR1 is SNHLY and CDR2 is FYNNEI. CDR3 region: CASSLNQGQFF. The CDR3 region has the DNA TGTGCCAGCTCCCTGAACCAGGGGCAGTTCTTC.

J is TRBJ2-2 and V is TRBV4-3; 9 nucleotides match TRBD2. Germline-derived CDR1 and CDR2 are LGHNA and YSLEER. The CDR3 has 16 residues. V shed 1 base, J shed 3 bases, and the junction held 3 bases outside the gene matches. As DNA, the CDR3 is TGCGCCAGCAGCCAAGCTTTAGCGGGGGACACCGGGGAGCTGTTTTTT. Residues: CASSQALAGDTGELFF.

The chain couples TRBV30 to TRBJ2-3, with 13 bases identical to TRBD2. V shed 5 bases, J shed 6 bases, and the junction held 17 bases outside the gene matches. Germline V gene data show CDR1 as GTSNPN and CDR2 as SVGIG (reference sequence). This CDR3 has 18 amino acids. In DNA, the CDR3 is TGTGCCTGGGGACACCTCGGGACTAGCGGGACATACACCGATACGCAGTATTTT. As protein: CAWGHLGTSGTYTDTQYF.

The chain employs TRBV14 and TRBJ2-7; D ambiguous. Germline CDR1 is SGHDN and CDR2 is FVKESK. With 4 bases removed from V and 6 bases from J, the gap between germline ends came to 10 bases. This CDR3 region has 12 residues. The CDR3 DNA sequence: TGTGCCAGCAGCCGGGGTCCGGGCGAGCAGTACTTC. Protein sequence: CASSRGPGEQYF. The full variable domain, its missing parts supplied by reference TRBV14 and TRBJ2-7, is EAGVTQFPSHSVIEKGQTVTLRCDPISGHDNLYWYRRVMGKEIKFLLHFVKESKQDESGMPNNRFLAERTGGTYSTLKVQPAELEDSGVYFCASSRGPGEQYFGPGTRLTVT.

This clone has a handful of counts. V and J are TRBV2 and TRBJ2-7; the D gene is possibly TRBD2 (6 bases). V was trimmed by 11 bases and J by 7 bases, leaving 21 bases between them. Germline CDR1 is SNHLY and CDR2 is FYNNEI. There are 13 residues in the CDR3. The CDR3 spells CAGLDPPGGEQYF. In nucleotides, the CDR3 is TGTGCCGGGTTAGATCCTCCTGGGGGGGAGCAGTACTTC.

The chain employs TRBV7-9 and TRBJ1-2; TRBD1 aligns across 7 bases. The germline V gene has CDR1 SEHNR and CDR2 FQNEAQ (reference sequence). Unmatched junction bases numbered 13, after V lost 4 bases and J lost 8 bases. This CDR3 contains 15 residues. CDR3 loop: CASSWGGQPKRGYTF. In DNA form, the CDR3 reads TGTGCCAGCAGCTGGGGGGGACAGCCCAAACGGGGCTACACCTTC. The whole variable domain, remainder taken from reference TRBV7-9 and TRBJ1-2, is DTGVSQNPRHKITKRGQNVTFRCDPISEHNRLYWYRQTLGQGPEFLTYFQNEAQLEKSRLLSDRFSAERPKGSFSTLEIQRTEQGDSAMYLCASSWGGQPKRGYTFGSGTRLTVV.

The chain uses TRBV18 and TRBJ1-2, with 8 bases matching TRBD1. V shed 3 bases, J shed 5 bases, and the junction held 11 bases outside the gene matches. Germline assignment: CDR1 KGHSH and CDR2 LQKENI. The CDR3 loop spans 16 amino acids. The CDR3 protein is CASSPEAAQGAYGYTF. The CDR3 nucleotides are TGTGCCAGCTCACCCGAAGCTGCCCAGGGGGCATATGGCTACACCTTC. The full variable domain, in which reference TRBV18 and TRBJ1-2 provide the parts outside the CDR3, is NAGVMQNPRHLVRRRGQEARLRCSPMKGHSHVYWYRQLPEEGLKFMVYLQKENIIDESGMPKERFSAEFPKEGPSILRIQQVVRGDSAAYFCASSPEAAQGAYGYTFGSGTRLTVV.

The chain carries TRBV2 and TRBJ2-2, with 9 bases fitting TRBD1. V shed 6 bases, J shed 6 bases, and the junction held 8 bases outside the gene matches. Germline assignment: CDR1 SNHLY and CDR2 FYNNEI. The CDR3 is made up of 15 amino acids. The chain's CDR3 is CASRSGTGIPGELFF. The CDR3, as DNA: TGTGCCAGCAGAAGCGGGACAGGGATCCCCGGGGAGCTGTTTTTT.

The gene calls are TRBV19 and TRBJ1-5; no definite D call. This CDR3 spans 13 amino acids. Trimming removed 3 bases at V and 4 bases at J, with 7 bases between. CDR1 is LNHDA, CDR2 SQIVND, per germline (reference sequence). This CDR3 is CASSIWGNQPQHF. CDR3 bases: TGTGCCAGTAGTATTTGGGGAAATCAGCCCCAGCATTTT.

The chain is built from TRBV4-1 and TRBJ1-2; 10 bases are a match to TRBD1. CDR1 and CDR2 from the germline V gene are MGHRA and YSYEKL. Trimming took 4 bases from V and 6 from J; bases not matched to a gene: 26. CDR3 length: 21 amino acids. This CDR3 reads CASSRPFYFRGQGEKDDGYTF. The CDR3 DNA reads TGCGCCAGCAGCCGCCCCTTCTATTTTCGTGGACAGGGGGAGAAGGACGATGGCTACACCTTC.